Listed below are T cell receptor beta chains from one sample, sequenced in a study of T cells in narcolepsy. The data were produced by immunoSEQ multiplex PCR, yet TCRdb's version contains in-frame clones alone and is incomplete. This sample has approximately 32,000 clones, with roughly 82% found just once. Sequenced input: CD45RA- memory CD4+ T cells from PBMCs. The receptors derive from a human donor with narcolepsy. CDR3s include the opening cysteine and the closing phenylalanine or tryptophan. The D gene is left open where the match is weak. A row's size may be missing; if present it is once, few, many or a size class.

DNA: TGTGCCAGCTCACGGTTAGGGGGGACAGGCGACCTGAACACTGAAGCTTTCTTT; CDR3: CASSRLGGTGDLNTEAFF; J: TRBJ1-1; V: TRBV18; D: TRBD1; size: medium-sized
DNA: TGTGCCAGTAGTATCGCCCGGAAGAATGGAAACACCATATATTTT; CDR3: CASSIARKNGNTIYF; J: TRBJ1-3; V: TRBV19; D: -; size: few
DNA: TGTGCCAGCAGTTCCCGAATCAATGAGCAGTTCTTC; CDR3: CASSSRINEQFF; J: TRBJ2-1; V: TRBV28; D: -; size: -
DNA: TGCGCCAGCAGCTTGGATTGGGACACCACCTACGAGCAGTACTTC; CDR3: CASSLDWDTTYEQYF; J: TRBJ2-7; V: TRBV5-1; D: -; size: -
DNA: TGTGCCAGCAGCTTGGGCGCGGACAAAACCTACAATGAGCAGTTCTTC; CDR3: CASSLGADKTYNEQFF; J: TRBJ2-1; V: TRBV5-4; D: -; size: -
DNA: TGTGCCAGCTCGCTGAACAGTAACACTGAAGCTTTCTTT; CDR3: CASSLNSNTEAFF; J: TRBJ1-1; V: TRBV18; D: -; size: -
DNA: TGTGCCAGCAGCCCCCGGCAGAGTTTTAATGAAAAACTGTTTTTT; CDR3: CASSPRQSFNEKLFF; J: TRBJ1-4; V: TRBV5-6; D: -; size: -
DNA: TGTGCCAGCACGCCCAATGGAAATTCACCCCTCCACTTT; CDR3: CASTPNGNSPLHF; J: TRBJ1-6; V: TRBV6-1; D: -; size: -
DNA: TGTGCCAGCAGTTTACCGGGAGTTCCCACCTACGAGCAGTACTTC; CDR3: CASSLPGVPTYEQYF; J: TRBJ2-7; V: TRBV28; D: -; size: few
DNA: TGTGCCAGCAGTTTAGATAGCAATCAGCCCCAGCATTTT; CDR3: CASSLDSNQPQHF; J: TRBJ1-5; V: TRBV9; D: -; size: once
DNA: TGTGCCAGCAGCTCGGGACAGTACACAGATACGCAGTATTTT; CDR3: CASSSGQYTDTQYF; J: TRBJ2-3; V: TRBV9; D: TRBD1; size: once
DNA: TGTGCCACCTCACGTGGGACCTTCTCTGGAAACACCATATATTTT; CDR3: CATSRGTFSGNTIYF; J: TRBJ1-3; V: TRBV19; D: -; size: once
DNA: TGTGCCAGCAGCTTAAAACGGAACACTGAAGCTTTCTTT; CDR3: CASSLKRNTEAFF; J: TRBJ1-1; V: TRBV7-3; D: -; size: -
DNA: TGTGCCAGCAGCTTGAGGGGGGACACTGAAGCTTTCTTT; CDR3: CASSLRGDTEAFF; J: TRBJ1-1; V: TRBV7-3; D: -; size: -
DNA: TGTGCCAGCAGTGAAGATGGGGGGCTAGGGGAGACCCAGTACTTC; CDR3: CASSEDGGLGETQYF; J: TRBJ2-5; V: TRBV25-1; D: -; size: -
DNA: TGCAGCGTTGAAGATGTGAAGACAGGGACCGGGGAGCTGTTTTTT; CDR3: CSVEDVKTGTGELFF; J: TRBJ2-2; V: TRBV29-1; D: TRBD1; size: -
DNA: TGTGCCAGCAGTAGGTGGGACCAGACGTATGGCTACACCTTC; CDR3: CASSRWDQTYGYTF; J: TRBJ1-2; V: TRBV28; D: -; size: -
DNA: TGTGCCAGCAGTTCCGACCGGGCCGACACCGGGGAGCTGTTTTTT; CDR3: CASSSDRADTGELFF; J: TRBJ2-2; V: TRBV6-5; D: -; size: -
DNA: TGTGCCAGCAGCTCATTAAGAAGGGGCCTGAACACTGAAGCTTTCTTT; CDR3: CASSSLRRGLNTEAFF; J: TRBJ1-1; V: TRBV5-5; D: -; size: -
DNA: TGTGCCAGCAGCTTAGTCGGGACAGGACTGAGGGAGCAGTACTTC; CDR3: CASSLVGTGLREQYF; J: TRBJ2-7; V: TRBV11-2; D: TRBD1; size: once
DNA: TGCGCCAGCAGAGGACAGGGTTTATCCGGGGAGCTGTTTTTT; CDR3: CASRGQGLSGELFF; J: TRBJ2-2; V: TRBV5-1; D: TRBD1; size: -
DNA: TGTGCCAGCAGCTTTGGACAGGGGAACCAGCCCCAGCATTTT; CDR3: CASSFGQGNQPQHF; J: TRBJ1-5; V: TRBV7-2; D: TRBD1; size: -
DNA: TGTGCCAGCAGTGAGAGGGACAGGGGTTACGAGCAGTACTTC; CDR3: CASSERDRGYEQYF; J: TRBJ2-7; V: TRBV6-1; D: TRBD1; size: once
DNA: TGCGCCAGCAGCTCCCTAGACTACAATGAGCAGTTCTTC; CDR3: CASSSLDYNEQFF; J: TRBJ2-1; V: TRBV5-1; D: -; size: -
DNA: TGTGCCAGCAGCTTAAGGGGACAGGGAACTGAAGCTTTCTTT; CDR3: CASSLRGQGTEAFF; J: TRBJ1-1; V: TRBV7-3; D: TRBD1; size: -
DNA: TGTGCCACCACACCACAGCTTGACAGAAGGACTGAAGCTTTCTTT; CDR3: CATTPQLDRRTEAFF; J: TRBJ1-1; V: TRBV10-3; D: -; size: -
DNA: TGTGCCTGGAGTCCAAGGCCTTACGAGACCCAGTACTTC; CDR3: CAWSPRPYETQYF; J: TRBJ2-5; V: TRBV30; D: -; size: -
DNA: TGCGCCAGCAGCCGGACTAGCGGCTACGAGCAGTACTTC; CDR3: CASSRTSGYEQYF; J: TRBJ2-7; V: TRBV5-1; D: TRBD2; size: few
DNA: TGTGCCAGCAGTCCTTGGCAGGGCCGCAATCAGCCCCAGCATTTT; CDR3: CASSPWQGRNQPQHF; J: TRBJ1-5; V: TRBV2; D: -; size: -
DNA: TGTGCCAGCAGTGAAGCTCACGGGACAGCTAACTATGGCTACACCTTC; CDR3: CASSEAHGTANYGYTF; J: TRBJ1-2; V: TRBV6-1; D: TRBD1; size: -
DNA: TGTGCCAGCAGCTTAGGGCAGATCCAAGAGACCCAGTACTTC; CDR3: CASSLGQIQETQYF; J: TRBJ2-5; V: TRBV7-9; D: -; size: -
DNA: TGCAGCGGGGGACAGGGCGTGAACACCGGGGAGCTGTTTTTT; CDR3: CSGGQGVNTGELFF; J: TRBJ2-2; V: TRBV29-1; D: TRBD1; size: -
DNA: TGTGCCAGCAGCCGGGAGGCAGAAGCCTATGGCTACACCTTC; CDR3: CASSREAEAYGYTF; J: TRBJ1-2; V: TRBV5-4; D: -; size: -
DNA: TGTGCCAGCAGCCAAGGGTTAGCGGGGGGCAGGGTGGACCGCAATGAGCAGTTCTTC; CDR3: CASSQGLAGGRVDRNEQFF; J: TRBJ2-1; V: TRBV14; D: TRBD2; size: once
DNA: TGTGCCAGCAGATACCGGGACAGGGCTAATCAGCCCCAGCATTTT; CDR3: CASRYRDRANQPQHF; J: TRBJ1-5; V: TRBV2; D: TRBD1; size: -
DNA: TGCGCCAGCGGACCAATTGGGGCCACTGAAGCTTTCTTT; CDR3: CASGPIGATEAFF; J: TRBJ1-1; V: TRBV5-1; D: -; size: -
DNA: TGTGCCAGCAGCGGCGGGGGGTACACTGAAGCTTTCTTT; CDR3: CASSGGGYTEAFF; J: TRBJ1-1; V: TRBV5-4; D: -; size: -
DNA: TGTGCCAGCAGCGGACAGGGGGCGGTTGAAAAACTGTTTTTT; CDR3: CASSGQGAVEKLFF; J: TRBJ1-4; V: TRBV9; D: TRBD1; size: few
DNA: TGTGCCAGCAGCAGGGTGTGGGACAGGGTCCTCAATCAGCCCCAGCATTTT; CDR3: CASSRVWDRVLNQPQHF; J: TRBJ1-5; V: TRBV5-5; D: TRBD1; size: -
DNA: TGTGCCAGCAGCTCCGTCGGGGCTACGGGGGAGCAGTTCTTC; CDR3: CASSSVGATGEQFF; J: TRBJ2-1; V: TRBV6-5; D: -; size: once
DNA: TGTGCCAGCAGTTACTCGATAGACATTACCGGGGAGCTGTTTTTT; CDR3: CASSYSIDITGELFF; J: TRBJ2-2; V: TRBV6-6; D: -; size: -
DNA: TGTGCCAGCAGTGATCTTATTACAGCATATAGCAATCAGCCCCAGCATTTT; CDR3: CASSDLITAYSNQPQHF; J: TRBJ1-5; V: TRBV2; D: -; size: -
DNA: TGCGCCAGCAGTGGGGGACAGGTGGGCGAGCAGTACTTC; CDR3: CASSGGQVGEQYF; J: TRBJ2-7; V: TRBV10-1; D: TRBD1; size: -
DNA: TGTGCCAGCAGTTTATTCGGTCAGGGTGAGCTGTTTTTT; CDR3: CASSLFGQGELFF; J: TRBJ2-2; V: TRBV28; D: -; size: -
DNA: TGTGCCAGCTCCCCGGGGGACAGCGGATATGGCTACACCTTC; CDR3: CASSPGDSGYGYTF; J: TRBJ1-2; V: TRBV18; D: TRBD1; size: -
DNA: TGCGCCAGCAGCCAAAGAGGGGCTAGCGGGAGCACAGATACGCAGTATTTT; CDR3: CASSQRGASGSTDTQYF; J: TRBJ2-3; V: TRBV4-1; D: TRBD2; size: -
DNA: TGTGCCAGTAGCGGGACAGGGGGTTTTGTTAATGAGCAGTTCTTC; CDR3: CASSGTGGFVNEQFF; J: TRBJ2-1; V: TRBV19; D: TRBD1; size: -
DNA: TGTGCCAGCAGTTTGGGGGGACAGGGGATGAAGCCCCAGCATTTT; CDR3: CASSLGGQGMKPQHF; J: TRBJ1-5; V: TRBV28; D: TRBD1; size: -
DNA: TGTGCCAGCAGTTCGGACAGGGCGACGTACACTGAAGCTTTCTTT; CDR3: CASSSDRATYTEAFF; J: TRBJ1-1; V: TRBV5-6; D: TRBD1; size: -
DNA: TGTGCCACCAGCAGAGCCGCAGGGACGAACACCGGGGAGCTGTTTTTT; CDR3: CATSRAAGTNTGELFF; J: TRBJ2-2; V: TRBV15; D: -; size: -
DNA: TGTGCCAGCAGCCCCGACAGCCTTAGGGCTCAGCCCCAGCATTTT; CDR3: CASSPDSLRAQPQHF; J: TRBJ1-5; V: TRBV27; D: -; size: -